This T cell receptor beta chain was sequenced for a study of OX40 agonist ivuxolimab in advanced cancers. Study overall: The patients received agonistic anti-OX40 (CD134) antibody ivuxolimab.

This table comes from immunoSEQ multiplex PCR, and its TCRdb copy is limited to in-frame clones, with some not included. The data show 75,000 to 100,000 clones, roughly 80% seen once. The source material was CD4+ or CD8+ T cells sorted from blood, sampled in a trial of the OX40 agonist ivuxolimab. The TCR originated in an adult with an advanced solid tumor such as melanoma, head and neck, liver or kidney cancer.

The chain's CDR3 is CAGRLLTDTQYF. CDR3 in DNA: TGTGCCGGTCGGCTCCTCACAGATACGCAGTATTTT. This chain uses TRBV30 with TRBJ2-3; D not certain. Germline CDR1 is GTSNPN and CDR2 is SVGIG (reference sequence). V was trimmed by 8 bases and J by 2 bases, leaving 11 bases between them. This CDR3 is built from 12 residues.